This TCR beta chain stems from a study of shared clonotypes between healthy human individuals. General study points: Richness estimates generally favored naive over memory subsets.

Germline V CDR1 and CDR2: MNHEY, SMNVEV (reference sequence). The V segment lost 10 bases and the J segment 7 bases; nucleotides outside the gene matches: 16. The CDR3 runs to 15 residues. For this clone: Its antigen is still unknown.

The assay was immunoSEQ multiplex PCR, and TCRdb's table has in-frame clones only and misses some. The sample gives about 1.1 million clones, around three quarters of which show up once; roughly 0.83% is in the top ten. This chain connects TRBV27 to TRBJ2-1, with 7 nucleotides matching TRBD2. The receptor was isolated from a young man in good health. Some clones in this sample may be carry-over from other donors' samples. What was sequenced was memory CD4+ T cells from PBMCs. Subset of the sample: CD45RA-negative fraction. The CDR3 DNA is TGTGCCACCCGTTTCGGGGGGAGGGCCAGGAATGAGCAGTTCTTC. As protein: CATRFGGRARNEQFF.